Shown below are 27 T cell receptor beta chains from a single sample sequenced in a study of shared clonotypes between healthy human individuals (TCRdb year 2020). CD8 naive samples were obtained by positive selection for CCR7 among CD45RO-negative cells, yielding a CD45RA+CCR7+ population from which TemRA cells were excluded. Receptor amplification or capture employed the immunoSEQ multiplex PCR assay. TCRdb limited this immuneACCESS table to in-frame rearrangements with V and J called. A share of clones is missing; checked studies link under half to unresolved V genes, and the rest is unexplained. The sample includes around 2,000,000 clones, with approximately 95% observed a single time. The leading ten clones occupy 1.2% of the sample. The sample was naive CD8+ T cells sorted from blood. In light of the paper, this sample's cell subset or site label describes: CD45RA+CCR7+. The source of these receptors is a man younger than 35 in good health.

The rearrangement links TRBV5-6 to TRBJ2-7, with D maybe TRBD1 (6 bases). The germline CDR1 and CDR2 sequences are SGHDT and YYEEEE. V was clipped by 2 bases and J by 6 bases, with 15 bases between them. The CDR3 contains 14 residues. For the CDR3, the DNA is TGTGCCAGCAGCTTAGACAGGACACCCATCGAGCAGTACTTC. It is translated as CASSLDRTPIEQYF. Looking up the rest from reference TRBV5-6 and TRBJ2-7 gives the full variable domain: DAGVTQSPTHLIKTRGQQVTLRCSPKSGHDTVSWYQQALGQGPQFIFQYYEEEERQRGNFPDRFSGHQFPNYSSELNVNALLLGDSALYLCASSLDRTPIEQYFGPGTRLTVT.

The genes are TRBV27 and TRBJ2-2; 10 positions match TRBD2. The junction had 3 bases not matched to a gene; V was cut back by 6 bases and J by 2 bases. The CDR3 runs 15 residues. The germline V gene encodes CDR1 MNHEY and CDR2 SMNVEV (reference sequence). Written as DNA, the CDR3 is TGTGCCAGCAGACTAGCGGGGCCCAACACCGGGGAGCTGTTTTTT. This translates into CASRLAGPNTGELFF.

This chain connects TRBV10-2 to TRBJ2-5, with 7 positions matching TRBD2. The CDR3 is made up of 15 amino acids. The V gene end was trimmed by 2 bases and the J gene end by 1 base; junction bases not matched to a gene: 4. The germline V gene encodes CDR1 WSHSY and CDR2 SAAADI. CDR3 loop: CASSEPGLSQETQYF. The CDR3 DNA is TGCGCCAGCAGTGAGCCGGGACTAAGCCAAGAGACCCAGTACTTC.

CDR3 protein: CASSDRTVNTGELFF. CDR3 DNA sequence: TGTGCCAGCAGTGATCGGACGGTGAACACCGGGGAGCTGTTTTTT. This chain connects TRBV28 to TRBJ2-2; D unclear. CDR3 length equals 15 residues. CDR1 MDHEN and CDR2 SYDVKM come from the germline V gene. V shed 5 bases and J shed 1 base, with 11 bases lying between them.

This chain connects TRBV9 to TRBJ1-2; 7 bases agree with TRBD1. The CDR3 spans 14 residues. CDR1 is SGDLS, CDR2 YYNGEE, per germline. V lost 4 bases to trimming and J lost 4 bases; unmatched junction nucleotides: 7. The CDR3 loop reads CASSPGTVPYGYTF. Here the CDR3 DNA reads TGTGCCAGCAGCCCCGGGACAGTCCCCTATGGCTACACCTTC.

This chain joins TRBV9 and TRBJ2-2; no definite D call. This CDR3 is built from 12 residues. Germline V gene sequence: CDR1 SGDLS, CDR2 YYNGEE. The ends were cut back, 4 bases at V and 6 bases at J, with 7 bases in the middle. The CDR3 reads CASSPSPGELFF. Written as DNA, the CDR3 is TGTGCCAGCAGCCCGTCTCCCGGGGAGCTGTTTTTT.

This clone was recorded only once. This CDR3 reads CASREWTGGIVGGELFF. The CDR3 DNA sequence: TGTGCCAGCAGGGAATGGACAGGGGGCATTGTTGGCGGGGAGCTGTTTTTT. The rearrangement links TRBV6-1 to TRBJ2-2; 11 bases match TRBD1. Per germline, CDR1 MNHNS and CDR2 SASEGT. This CDR3 contains 17 residues. V dropped 6 bases and J dropped 7; count of bases not matched to a gene: 13.

The chain recombines TRBV28 with TRBJ2-1; tentatively, D is TRBD1 or TRBD2 (6 bases each). V was clipped by 3 bases and J by 8 bases, with 20 bases between them. This CDR3 region has 16 residues. Germline values: CDR1 MDHEN, CDR2 SYDVKM. CDR3 nucleotide sequence: TGTGCCAGCAGTTTTCGTGAAGGGGGGAGAGGCGATGAGCAGTTCTTC. Translation gives CASSFREGGRGDEQFF.

The rearrangement joins TRBV7-6 to TRBJ2-5; D is tentatively TRBD1 or TRBD2 (6 bases each). The CDR3 runs to 15 residues. The germline V gene has CDR1 SGHVS and CDR2 FNYEAQ. V dropped 3 bases and J dropped 5 bases, with 16 bases sitting between them. CDR3 residues: CASSFNGGASETQYF. The DNA for the CDR3 is TGTGCCAGCAGCTTTAACGGGGGCGCTTCGGAGACCCAGTACTTC.

The chain combines TRBV11-3 with TRBJ1-2; D is ambiguous. The V end lost 1 base, the J end lost 7 bases, and 13 bases lay between the germline ends. The CDR3 runs 14 residues. Germline lookup yields CDR1 SGHNT and CDR2 YENEEA. This chain's CDR3 is CASSLGQRLSGYTF. In DNA, the CDR3 is TGTGCCAGCAGCTTAGGGCAACGTCTATCTGGCTACACCTTC.

The J gene is TRBJ2-5, the V gene TRBV29-1, with 9 bases that match TRBD1. This CDR3 spans 14 amino acids. CDR1 SQVTM and CDR2 ANQGSEA come from the germline V gene. J was trimmed by 4 bases and V by 4 bases; bases with no gene match: 7. CDR3 protein: CSVATGGLRETQYF. In DNA form, the CDR3 reads TGCAGCGTTGCAACAGGGGGCTTACGAGAGACCCAGTACTTC. Using reference TRBV29-1 and TRBJ2-5 for the parts outside the CDR3, the full variable domain is SAVISQKPSRDICQRGTSLTIQCQVDSQVTMMFWYRQQPGQSLTLIATANQGSEATYESGFVIDKFPISRPNLTFSTLTVSNMSPEDSSIYLCSVATGGLRETQYFGPGTRLLVL.

As concerns this clone: One end of the junction varies from germline; a read error may be responsible. The rearrangement uses TRBV9 and TRBJ1-2; the match to TRBD1 covers 7 bases. This CDR3 has 14 residues. CDR1 is SGDLS and CDR2 is YYNGEE in the germline V gene. The CDR3 is CASSLTGEDYGYTF. CDR3 bases: TGTGCCAGCAGCCTAACAGGGGAAGACTACGGCTACACCTTC.

The chain recombines TRBV7-2 with TRBJ1-1; TRBD1 is a possible D gene (6 bases). V shed 6 bases and J shed 0 bases, with 8 bases lying between them. The V gene's germline CDR1 is SGHTA and CDR2 FQGNSA. CDR3 length: 13 amino acids. The DNA of the CDR3 is TGTGCCAGCAGGTGGGGGCTGAACACTGAAGCTTTCTTT. Residues: CASRWGLNTEAFF.

The chain uses TRBV6-5 and TRBJ2-3, with a weak D call TRBD2 (5 bases). Trimming cost V 6 bases and J 0 bases, with 10 bases left between them. Germline CDR1 is MNHEY and CDR2 is SVGAGI. The CDR3 contains 14 residues. In DNA, the CDR3 is TGTGCCAGCAGCCCACTAGAGAGCACAGATACGCAGTATTTT. Translated, it gives CASSPLESTDTQYF.

CDR3 DNA: TGCGCCAGCAGCCACCCGAACACCGGGGAGCTGTTTTTT. Translation: CASSHPNTGELFF. The chain has TRBV4-1 and TRBJ2-2; no clear D. Trimming shortened V by 3 bases and J by 0 bases, and 2 bases separated the two germline ends. The CDR3 length is 13 residues. CDR1 MGHRA and CDR2 YSYEKL come from the germline V gene.

Notes on this clone: This sample includes further DNA sequences coding for the same CDR3. The chain is built from TRBV5-5 and TRBJ2-7; D possibly corresponds to TRBD1 (5 bases). Looked up from germline, CDR1 is SGHKS and CDR2 is YYEKEE (reference sequence). This CDR3 region has 13 residues. V shed 2 bases and J shed 0 bases, with 6 bases lying between them. The CDR3 here is CASSFQGSYEQYF. CDR3 sequence (DNA): TGTGCCAGCAGCTTTCAGGGCTCCTACGAGCAGTACTTC.

Regarding this clone: The same CDR3 is also encoded by other DNA sequences in this sample. The rearrangement uses TRBV6-5 and TRBJ1-2; TRBD1 matches 8 bases. Germline trimming cut 5 bases from V and 5 bases from J; bases unmatched to any gene: 4. CDR1 is MNHEY and CDR2 is SVGAGI in the germline V gene. The CDR3 covers 13 residues. The CDR3 coding sequence is TGTGCCAGCAGTCCGTGGACAGGGTATGGCTACACCTTC. Residues: CASSPWTGYGYTF.

The V and J genes are TRBV9 and TRBJ2-4; possible D gene TRBD1, 5 bases. V dropped 4 bases and J dropped 8 bases, with 13 bases sitting between them. Germline V gene sequence: CDR1 SGDLS, CDR2 YYNGEE. The CDR3 runs 13 residues. The CDR3 here is CASSIDVGDIQYF. CDR3 bases: TGTGCCAGCAGCATAGATGTAGGGGACATTCAGTACTTC.

The chain combines TRBV28 with TRBJ2-7; tentatively, D is TRBD2 (6 bases). Germline V gene data show CDR1 as MDHEN and CDR2 as SYDVKM. There are 19 residues in the CDR3. Trimming removed 5 bases from V and 0 bases from J, with 26 bases in between. The CDR3 DNA is TGTGCCAGCAGTCCCCTGCTCGGCCTAAGGAGCGGGTACTCCTACGAGCAGTACTTC. Its protein product is CASSPLLGLRSGYSYEQYF.

The chain couples TRBV7-6 to TRBJ1-1; D gene ambiguous. This CDR3 spans 13 amino acids. The ends were cut back, 5 bases at V and 3 bases at J, with 10 bases in the middle. Germline V gene data show CDR1 as SGHVS and CDR2 as FNYEAQ. CDR3 region: CASSPGLHTEAFF. The CDR3 DNA is TGTGCCAGCAGCCCTGGGTTGCACACTGAAGCTTTCTTT.

A remark on this clone: At the DNA level, this CDR3 is encoded by other sequences in the same sample as well. The chain employs TRBV19 and TRBJ2-7; 8 bases are a match to TRBD2. The CDR3 runs to 14 residues. The germline V gene encodes CDR1 LNHDA and CDR2 SQIVND (reference sequence). Losses at the gene ends were 3 bases for V and 2 bases for J; bases not matched to a gene: 3. This CDR3 reads CASSIGGRTYEQYF. The DNA for the CDR3 is TGTGCCAGTAGTATTGGCGGGAGGACCTACGAGCAGTACTTC.

A note on this clone: In the same sample, other DNA sequences code for this CDR3. The V call is TRBV5-1, the J call TRBJ2-1; 14 bases match TRBD2. V dropped 0 bases and J dropped 0; count of bases not matched to a gene: 5. This CDR3 has 19 residues. In germline, CDR1 is SGHRS, CDR2 YFSETQ. For the CDR3, the DNA is TGCGCCAGCAGCTTGGTGGGACTAGCGGGGGCCTCCTCCTACAATGAGCAGTTCTTC. It encodes CASSLVGLAGASSYNEQFF.

The V call is TRBV6-1, the J call TRBJ2-2; 7 bases fit TRBD1. The CDR3 is made up of 15 amino acids. V was pared by 6 bases and J by 2 bases, with 6 bases of the junction left unmatched. The germline CDR1 and CDR2 sequences are MNHNS and SASEGT. CDR3 nucleotide sequence: TGTGCCAGCAGCTACGACAGGGCTAACACCGGGGAGCTGTTTTTT. This codes for CASSYDRANTGELFF.

J is TRBJ2-2 and V is TRBV4-3; D is unclear. V dropped 1 base and J dropped 3 bases, with 6 bases sitting between them. CDR1 and CDR2 from the germline V gene are LGHNA and YSLEER. There are 14 residues in the CDR3. CDR3 sequence: CASSQVGYTGELFF. Written as DNA, the CDR3 is TGCGCCAGCAGCCAAGTGGGTTACACCGGGGAGCTGTTTTTT.

The V and J genes are TRBV9 and TRBJ1-2; D gene uncertain. Germline CDR1 is SGDLS and CDR2 is YYNGEE. The CDR3 length is 15 residues. V was trimmed by 0 bases and J by 10 bases, leaving 19 bases between them. CDR3 sequence (DNA): TGTGCCAGCAGCGTAGCGCTGGTGGGAAGTTTTTCCTACACCTTC. Translating gives CASSVALVGSFSYTF.

The V gene is TRBV4-3, the J gene TRBJ2-7; 7 nucleotides line up with TRBD1. With 1 base clipped from V and 5 bases from J, the junction kept 17 bases outside the gene matches. The germline CDR1 and CDR2 sequences are LGHNA and YSLEER. This CDR3 is 18 amino acids long. The DNA of the CDR3 is TGCGCCAGCAGCCAAGGATGGGTATCGCGACAGGGCCGCGACGAGCAGTACTTC. It specifies CASSQGWVSRQGRDEQYF.

The rearrangement links TRBV12-5 to TRBJ1-2; TRBD1 matches at 9 bases. CDR1 is LGHNT, CDR2 FRNRAP, per germline. Trimming removed 3 bases from V and 4 bases from J; junction bases left unmatched: 6. This CDR3 region has 15 residues. CDR3 DNA sequence: TGTGCTAGTGGTTTCGGGACAGGGCATCGCTATGGCTACACCTTC. Translated, it gives CASGFGTGHRYGYTF.